A single TCR beta chain is shown here with its context. The CDR3 is 14 residues long. Germline loops: CDR1 MNHEY, CDR2 SMNVEV (reference sequence). V lost 8 bases, J lost 2 bases, and 8 bases stayed unmatched. Measured with immunoSEQ multiplex PCR; TCRdb has only the in-frame clones, and not every one. The sample carries about 67,000 clones, more than 85% recorded once. This sample is drawn from a study of T cell changes during pregnancy in multiple sclerosis. The V and J genes are TRBV27 and TRBJ2-7; 8 bases align to TRBD1. The starting material was peripheral blood, obtained in the second trimester of pregnancy. This receptor was identified in a female donor with multiple sclerosis, enrolled in a pregnancy study. CDR3 nucleotide sequence: TGTGCCAGCTTCGGACAGGGAGTCCCCTACGAGCAGTACTTC. It codes for CASFGQGVPYEQYF.